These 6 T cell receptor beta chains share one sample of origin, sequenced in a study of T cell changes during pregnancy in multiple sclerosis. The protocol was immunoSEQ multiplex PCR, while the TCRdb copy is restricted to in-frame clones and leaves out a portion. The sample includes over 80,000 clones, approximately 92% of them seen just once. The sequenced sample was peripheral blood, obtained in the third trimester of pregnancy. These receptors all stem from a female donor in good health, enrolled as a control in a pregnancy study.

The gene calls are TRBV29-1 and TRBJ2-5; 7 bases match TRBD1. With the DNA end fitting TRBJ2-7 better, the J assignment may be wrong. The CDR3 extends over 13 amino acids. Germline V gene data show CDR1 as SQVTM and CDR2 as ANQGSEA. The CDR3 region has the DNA TGCAGCGTTGAAGGGACAGGTCTCTACGAGCAGTACTTC. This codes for CSVEGTGLYEQYF.

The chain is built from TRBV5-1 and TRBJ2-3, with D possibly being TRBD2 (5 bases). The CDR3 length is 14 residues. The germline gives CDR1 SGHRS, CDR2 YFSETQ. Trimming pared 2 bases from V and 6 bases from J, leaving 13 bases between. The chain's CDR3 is CASSFGESRDTQYF. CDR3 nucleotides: TGCGCCAGCAGCTTCGGGGAGTCGAGGGATACGCAGTATTTT.

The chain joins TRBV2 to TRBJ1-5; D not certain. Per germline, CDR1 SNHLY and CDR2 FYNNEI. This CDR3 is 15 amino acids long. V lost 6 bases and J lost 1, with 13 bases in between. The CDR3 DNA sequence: TGTGCCAGCAGGCCGGGTCCACTGAGCAATCAGCCCCAGCATTTT. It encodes CASRPGPLSNQPQHF. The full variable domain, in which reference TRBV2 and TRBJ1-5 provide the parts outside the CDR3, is EPEVTQTPSHQVTQMGQEVILRCVPISNHLYFYWYRQILGQKVEFLVSFYNNEISEKSEIFDDQFSVERPDGSNFTLKIRSTKLEDSAMYFCASRPGPLSNQPQHFGDGTRLSIL.

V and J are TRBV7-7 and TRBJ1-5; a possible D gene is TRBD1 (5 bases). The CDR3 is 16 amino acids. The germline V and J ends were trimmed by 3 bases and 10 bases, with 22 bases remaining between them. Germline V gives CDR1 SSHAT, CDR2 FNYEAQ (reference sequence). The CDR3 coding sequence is TGTGCCAGCAGCTTGGGAGTCGGGACTCTCGATATTCCCCAGCATTTT. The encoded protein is CASSLGVGTLDIPQHF.

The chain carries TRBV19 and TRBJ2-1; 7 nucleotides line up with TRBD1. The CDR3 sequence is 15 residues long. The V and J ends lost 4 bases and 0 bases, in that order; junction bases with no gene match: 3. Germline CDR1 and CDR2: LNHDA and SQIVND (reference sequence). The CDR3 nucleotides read TGTGCCAGTAGTAGGACAGGAAGCTCCTACAATGAGCAGTTCTTC. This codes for CASSRTGSSYNEQFF.

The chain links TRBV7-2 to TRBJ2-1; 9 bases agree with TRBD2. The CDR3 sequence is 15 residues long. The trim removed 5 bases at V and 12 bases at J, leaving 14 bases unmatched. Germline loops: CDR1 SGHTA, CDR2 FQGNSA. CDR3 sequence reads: CASSPRSSGGLGQFF. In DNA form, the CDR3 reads TGTGCCAGCAGCCCGAGGAGTAGCGGGGGACTTGGGCAGTTCTTC. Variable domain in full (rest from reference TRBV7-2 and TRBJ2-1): GAGVSQSPSNKVTEKGKDVELRCDPISGHTALYWYRQSLGQGLEFLIYFQGNSAPDKSGLPSDRFSAERTGGSVSTLTIQRTQQEDSAVYLCASSPRSSGGLGQFFGPGTRLTVL.